Below are 24 T cell receptor beta chains sequenced from a single sample in a study of T cells in Graves' hyperthyroidism and ophthalmopathy. Researchers took RNA transcripts and amplified the TCR beta CDR3 regions from them. A first-round RT-PCR of the TCR CDR3 used the HTBI primer set. In TCRdb, the multiplex PCR reads were re-called with MiXCR into one record per CDR3 protein. The top ten clones hold around 12% of a sample with 500,000 to 650,000 distinct CDR3 sequences, about 14% of them seen once. Material for sequencing was blood. Source of these receptors: a woman between 45 and 60 years old with Graves' ophthalmopathy.

This rearrangement joins TRBV9 to TRBJ1-5; 7 nucleotides match TRBD1. The germline V gene has CDR1 SGDLS and CDR2 YYNGEE. Losses at the gene ends were 3 bases for V and 5 bases for J; bases not matched to a gene: 8. The CDR3 has 15 residues. The DNA of the CDR3 is TGTGCCAGCAGCGACAGGGGAGGAGGGGATCAGCCCCAGCATTTT. As protein: CASSDRGGGDQPQHF.

The CDR3 DNA reads as TGTGCCAGCAGTCAAGACAGAATAGGAAAACTGTTTTTT. The encoded protein is CASSQDRIGKLFF. V gene TRBV6-1 combines with J gene TRBJ1-4; possible D gene TRBD1, 5 bases. Germline V gene data show CDR1 as MNHNS and CDR2 as SASEGT. The germline V and J ends were trimmed by 5 bases and 10 bases, with 14 bases remaining between them. This CDR3 has 13 amino acids.

This clonotype was recorded at least ten times. This chain uses TRBV5-5 with TRBJ2-5; D is perhaps TRBD1 (6 bases). V lost 5 bases and J 2 bases, leaving 16 bases between the germline ends. CDR3 length: 15 amino acids. Germline CDR1 reads SGHKS; CDR2 reads YYEKEE (reference sequence). In nucleotides, the CDR3 is TGTGCCAGCAGTAATATTAAGGGGACACAAGAGACCCAGTACTTC. Its protein product is CASSNIKGTQETQYF.

This clonotype has a count of ten or more. J is TRBJ2-1 and V is TRBV5-1; 8 positions agree with TRBD2. Germline CDR1 SGHRS, CDR2 YFSETQ. The junction had 5 bases not matched to a gene; V was cut back by 0 bases and J by 0 bases. The CDR3 contains 17 residues. The CDR3 bases are TGCGCCAGCAGCTTGGTCGGGAGCGGGAGCTCCTACAATGAGCAGTTCTTC. This gives the protein CASSLVGSGSSYNEQFF. Drawing the rest from reference TRBV5-1 and TRBJ2-1, the complete variable domain is KAGVTQTPRYLIKTRGQQVTLSCSPISGHRSVSWYQQTPGQGLQFLFEYFSETQRNKGNFPGRFSGRQFSNSRSEMNVSTLELGDSALYLCASSLVGSGSSYNEQFFGPGTRLTVL.

This clonotype was recorded a few times. The J gene is TRBJ1-6, the V gene TRBV10-3, with TRBD1 as a possible D gene (6 bases). The CDR3 extends over 13 amino acids. Trimming shortened V by 4 bases and J by 7 bases, and 8 bases separated the two germline ends. CDR1 ENHRY and CDR2 SYGVKD come from the germline V gene. This chain's CDR3 is CAISGTANSPLHF. CDR3 DNA: TGTGCCATCAGTGGGACAGCGAATTCACCCCTCCACTTT.

This clonotype was recorded at least ten times. This chain joins TRBV2 and TRBJ1-5; the D gene is possibly TRBD1 (5 bases). The CDR3 spans 13 residues. Looked up from germline, CDR1 is SNHLY and CDR2 is FYNNEI. V was shortened by 7 bases and J by 0 bases, with 7 bases between the two germline ends. CDR3 nucleotide sequence: TGTGCCAGCAATCAGGGTAGCAATCAGCCCCAGCATTTT. Amino acid sequence: CASNQGSNQPQHF.

This clonotype was counted only a few times. V and J are TRBV25-1 and TRBJ1-4, with unresolved D. Looked up from germline, CDR1 is MGHDK and CDR2 is SYGVNS. The CDR3 spans 14 residues. The ends were cut back, 2 bases at V and 0 bases at J, with 4 bases in the middle. CDR3 nucleotides: TGTGCCAGCAGTGAACATGCAACTAATGAAAAACTGTTTTTT. This gives the protein CASSEHATNEKLFF.

In its sample, this clonotype was seen many times. The chain uses TRBV7-9 and TRBJ2-7; D is perhaps TRBD1 (6 bases). V was pared by 1 base and J by 0 bases, with 10 bases between. CDR1 and CDR2 from the germline V gene are SEHNR and FQNEAQ (reference sequence). The CDR3 has 15 residues. As DNA, the CDR3 is TGTGCCAGCAGCTTAGGGGACATAGACTCCTACGAGCAGTACTTC. Translated: CASSLGDIDSYEQYF. The full variable domain, its missing parts supplied by reference TRBV7-9 and TRBJ2-7, is DTGVSQNPRHKITKRGQNVTFRCDPISEHNRLYWYRQTLGQGPEFLTYFQNEAQLEKSRLLSDRFSAERPKGSFSTLEIQRTEQGDSAMYLCASSLGDIDSYEQYFGPGTRLTVT.

The gene calls are TRBV7-2 and TRBJ1-5; 8 bases align to TRBD1. Trimming cost V 4 bases and J 3 bases; bases outside gene matches: 5. Germline assignment: CDR1 SGHTA and CDR2 FQGNSA. The CDR3 runs to 15 residues. The CDR3 DNA reads TGTGCCAGCAGCTCGACAGGGGCCTACAATCAGCCCCAGCATTTT. Protein: CASSSTGAYNQPQHF.

This clonotype was counted between two and nine times. CDR3 coding DNA: TGTGCCAGCCTCCAGGGGAGTGAAAAACTGTTTTTT. Translating it yields CASLQGSEKLFF. The genes are TRBV28 and TRBJ1-4, with a weak D call TRBD1 (6 bases). CDR3 length: 12 amino acids. V gave up 8 bases and J gave up 7 bases, with 11 bases separating them. CDR1 is MDHEN and CDR2 is SYDVKM in the germline V gene.

This clonotype appeared many times. The rearrangement uses TRBV3-1 and TRBJ2-2; D not resolved. Germline lookup yields CDR1 LGHDT and CDR2 YNNKEL (reference sequence). Trimming took off 0 bases at V and 6 bases at J, with 8 bases between the two ends. The CDR3 covers 14 residues. CDR3 DNA: TGTGCCAGCAGCCAAGACCCGGGCCCCGGGGAGCTGTTTTTT. It encodes CASSQDPGPGELFF.

This clonotype was seen ten or more times. The J gene is TRBJ2-7, the V gene TRBV11-2, with TRBD2 matching 9 bases. Germline V gives CDR1 SGHAT, CDR2 FQNNGV. The CDR3 spans 13 residues. V lost 7 bases and J lost 6; bases outside the gene matches: 7. In DNA, the CDR3 is TGTGCCAGCACCGCGGGGGGGTCGGGCGAGCAGTACTTC. Encoded protein: CASTAGGSGEQYF.

This clonotype came up many times. This rearrangement joins TRBV12-3 or TRBV12-4 to TRBJ2-3; 9 bases are a match to TRBD1. This CDR3 contains 14 residues. V shed 6 bases, J shed 8 bases, and the junction held 9 bases outside the gene matches. The CDR3 here is CASRLQGALGTQYF. Written as DNA, the CDR3 is TGTGCCAGCAGGTTACAGGGGGCGTTGGGTACGCAGTATTTT.

This clonotype has a handful of counts. The chain employs TRBV7-9 and TRBJ1-3; 7 bases are a match to TRBD1. This CDR3 region has 16 residues. Germline V gene sequence: CDR1 SEHNR, CDR2 FQNEAQ (reference sequence). Trimming at V came to 2 bases and at J to 0 bases, leaving 4 bases not matched to a gene. CDR3 nucleotides: TGTGCCAGCAGCTTAAGTCCAGGGGGCTCTGGAAACACCATATATTTT. It translates to CASSLSPGGSGNTIYF.

This clonotype turned up a few times. This chain connects TRBV19 to TRBJ2-1; 10 bases match TRBD1. The CDR3 loop spans 15 amino acids. V trimming: 5 bases; J trimming: 5 bases; junction bases outside the gene matches: 6. Germline-derived CDR1 and CDR2 are LNHDA and SQIVND (reference sequence). The CDR3 spells CASSGQGVRDNEQFF. As DNA, the CDR3 is TGTGCCAGTAGTGGACAGGGGGTCCGGGACAATGAGCAGTTCTTC.

Points on this clonotype: This may stem from a read error, because a much larger clone lies one nucleotide away. The chain combines TRBV9 with TRBJ2-6, with TRBD1 matching over 10 bases. The V and J ends lost 3 bases and 0 bases, in that order; junction bases with no gene match: 6. This CDR3 is built from 18 residues. Germline loops: CDR1 SGDLS, CDR2 YYNGEE. CDR3 amino acids: CASSAQGTGDSGANVLTF. Written as DNA, the CDR3 is TGTGCCAGCAGCGCCCAAGGGACAGGGGACTCTGGGGCCAACGTCCTGACTTTC.

The table lists this clonotype with many counts. The chain recombines TRBV7-2 with TRBJ2-7, with TRBD2 as a possible D gene (5 bases). V lost 0 bases and J lost 2, with 11 bases in between. The CDR3 covers 15 residues. The germline V gene has CDR1 SGHTA and CDR2 FQGNSA. The CDR3 sequence: CASSLAQAGAYEQYF. The CDR3 coding sequence is TGTGCCAGCAGCTTAGCCCAAGCCGGGGCCTACGAGCAGTACTTC. Using reference TRBV7-2 and TRBJ2-7 for the parts outside the CDR3, the full variable domain is GAGVSQSPSNKVTEKGKDVELRCDPISGHTALYWYRQSLGQGLEFLIYFQGNSAPDKSGLPSDRFSAERTGGSVSTLTIQRTQQEDSAVYLCASSLAQAGAYEQYFGPGTRLTVT.

The V and J genes are TRBV5-5 and TRBJ2-6, with a tentative D call TRBD2 (5 bases). Germline V gene lookup returns CDR1 SGHKS and CDR2 YYEKEE (reference sequence). V was clipped by 3 bases and J by 2 bases, with 9 bases between them. CDR3 length: 15 amino acids. CDR3 loop: CASSSLLAGANVLTF. The CDR3 nucleotides read TGTGCCAGCAGCTCGCTACTAGCTGGGGCCAACGTCCTGACTTTC. Supplemented by reference TRBV5-5 and TRBJ2-6, the full variable domain reads DAGVTQSPTHLIKTRGQQVTLRCSPISGHKSVSWYQQVLGQGPQFIFQYYEKEERGRGNFPDRFSARQFPNYSSELNVNALLLGDSALYLCASSSLLAGANVLTFGAGSRLTVL.

This clonotype was counted ten times or more. The chain couples TRBV28 to TRBJ2-7; 7 positions agree with TRBD2. CDR3 length: 16 residues. The ends lost 7 bases at V and 2 bases at J; junction bases unmatched: 14. CDR1 is MDHEN, CDR2 SYDVKM, per germline. DNA for the CDR3: TGTGCCAGCAAACTTTCAGGCGGGAGAGAAGCCTACGAGCAGTACTTC. It codes for CASKLSGGREAYEQYF.

The chain has TRBV4-1 and TRBJ2-7; TRBD1 aligns across 7 bases. Germline values: CDR1 MGHRA, CDR2 YSYEKL. Trimming took 0 bases from V and 2 from J; bases not matched to a gene: 19. CDR3 length: 20 residues. The CDR3 DNA reads TGCGCCAGCAGCCAAGAACGAAGGGGGCTAGACTCCAAGAGTACCTACGAGCAGTACTTC. Residues: CASSQERRGLDSKSTYEQYF.

This clonotype was detected only a few times. For the CDR3, the DNA is TGTGCCAGCAGCGCTAGGGGCGACTTTGACTATGGCTACACCTTC. It yields the protein CASSARGDFDYGYTF. This sequence joins TRBV13 and TRBJ1-2; tentatively, D is TRBD1 (5 bases). The length of the CDR3 is 15 residues. Germline values: CDR1 PRHDT, CDR2 FYEKMQ (reference sequence). The V end lost 5 bases, the J end lost 3 bases, and 16 bases lay between the germline ends.

This clonotype was counted at least ten times. The rearrangement uses TRBV6-2 or TRBV6-3 and TRBJ2-1; no definite D call. CDR3 size: 13 residues. The germline V gene has CDR1 MNHEY and CDR2 SVGEGT. V was pared by 2 bases and J by 12 bases, with 14 bases between. The CDR3 region is CASSYDGFLGQFF. Here the CDR3 DNA reads TGTGCCAGCAGTTACGATGGGTTTCTCGGGCAGTTCTTC.

This chain connects TRBV27 to TRBJ2-3, with 7 bases that match TRBD1. The germline V gene has CDR1 MNHEY and CDR2 SMNVEV (reference sequence). CDR3 length: 15 residues. Trimming at V came to 7 bases and at J to 2 bases, leaving 9 bases not matched to a gene. The CDR3 DNA reads TGTGCCAGCACCCCATGGGACAGATACACAGATACGCAGTATTTT. It is translated as CASTPWDRYTDTQYF.

This clonotype has just a few counts. The V gene is TRBV20-1, the J gene TRBJ1-5; possible D gene TRBD1, 6 bases. The germline gives CDR1 DFQATT, CDR2 SNEGSKA (reference sequence). The CDR3 is 13 residues long. With 7 bases removed from V and 7 bases from J, the gap between germline ends came to 17 bases. This chain's CDR3 is CSGIGGAGQPQHF. CDR3 coding DNA: TGCAGTGGAATCGGGGGCGCGGGACAGCCCCAGCATTTT.